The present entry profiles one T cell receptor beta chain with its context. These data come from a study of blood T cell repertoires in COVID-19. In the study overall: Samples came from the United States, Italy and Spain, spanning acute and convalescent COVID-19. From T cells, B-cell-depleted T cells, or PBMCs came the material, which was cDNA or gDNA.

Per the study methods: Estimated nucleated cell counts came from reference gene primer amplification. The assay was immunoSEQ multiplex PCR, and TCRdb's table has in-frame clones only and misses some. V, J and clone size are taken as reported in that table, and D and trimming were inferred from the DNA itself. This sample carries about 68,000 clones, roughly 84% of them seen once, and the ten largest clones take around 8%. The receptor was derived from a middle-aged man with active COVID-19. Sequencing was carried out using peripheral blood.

The CDR3 DNA follows: TGCGCCAGCAGCGAAGCGGGGGCCGAACGACCCGGGGAGCTGTTTTTT. Protein product: CASSEAGAERPGELFF. The rearrangement uses TRBV5-1 and TRBJ2-2; 8 bases fit TRBD2. V was pared by 4 bases and J by 6 bases, with 11 bases of the junction left unmatched. The CDR3 has 16 amino acids. Looked up from germline, CDR1 is SGHRS and CDR2 is YFSETQ.